What follows are 9 T cell receptor beta chains derived from one specimen sequenced in a study of blood T cell repertoires in COVID-19. TCRdb's copy holds only in-frame clones and misses some; the assay was immunoSEQ multiplex PCR. This table has around 78,000 clones, 85% to 90% appearing once. Sequenced material: peripheral blood. The source of these receptors is a man aged 70 or older with active or convalescent COVID-19.

The genes are TRBV7-9 and TRBJ2-7; D is unresolved. Germline CDR1 reads SEHNR; CDR2 reads FQNEAQ (reference sequence). The ends were cut back, 2 bases at V and 6 bases at J, with 5 bases in the middle. The CDR3 spans 11 residues. CDR3 amino acids: CASSLTGEQYF. The CDR3 nucleotides read TGTGCCAGCAGCTTAACGGGCGAGCAGTACTTC.

The genes are TRBV24-1 and TRBJ1-2, with 9 bases lining up with TRBD1. Germline assignment: CDR1 KGHDR and CDR2 SFDVKD. The CDR3 loop spans 15 amino acids. J lost 8 bases, V lost 0 bases, and 6 bases had no gene match. Here the CDR3 DNA reads TGTGCCACCAGTGATTTGCCATCGACAGGGGGGGGCTACACCTTC. Translating it yields CATSDLPSTGGGYTF.

This chain joins TRBV29-1 and TRBJ1-1; possibly TRBD1 for D (5 bases). The CDR3 is made up of 14 amino acids. V was shortened by 7 bases and J by 2 bases, with 17 bases between the two germline ends. Germline V gene data show CDR1 as SQVTM and CDR2 as ANQGSEA. The DNA for the CDR3 is TGCAGCGATGGAACCCACAGGACCAACACTGAAGCTTTCTTT. The encoded protein is CSDGTHRTNTEAFF.

The gene calls are TRBV13 and TRBJ2-1, with 12 bases matching TRBD2. Germline lookup yields CDR1 PRHDT and CDR2 FYEKMQ (reference sequence). The CDR3 sequence is 16 residues long. J lost 4 bases, V lost 5 bases, and 6 bases had no gene match. The CDR3 region has the DNA TGTGCCAGCAGCGCAGGACTAGCGGGACGGTACAATGAGCAGTTCTTC. Encoded protein: CASSAGLAGRYNEQFF.

The CDR3 sequence: CAWSVGGNTQYF. CDR3 sequence (DNA): TGTGCCTGGAGTGTCGGAGGAAATACGCAGTATTTT. The chain is built from TRBV30 and TRBJ2-3, with TRBD2 as a possible D gene (5 bases). This CDR3 spans 12 amino acids. The ends were cut back, 0 bases at V and 7 bases at J, with 8 bases in the middle. Germline CDR1 is GTSNPN and CDR2 is SVGIG (reference sequence).

V and J are TRBV12-3 or TRBV12-4 and TRBJ1-5; D possibly corresponds to TRBD1 (5 bases). Between the trimmed V and J ends, which lost 5 bases and 11 bases, there was a span of 13 bases. The CDR3 has 12 amino acids. The CDR3 region is CASSPGGGTQHF. CDR3 nucleotide sequence: TGTGCCAGCAGTCCGGGGGGGGGAACCCAGCATTTT.

J is TRBJ2-2 and V is TRBV5-6; 10 bases agree with TRBD1. V lost 0 bases to trimming and J lost 7 bases; unmatched junction nucleotides: 9. The germline CDR1 and CDR2 sequences are SGHDT and YYEEEE. The CDR3 covers 17 residues. CDR3 region: CASSLVGTGAEDGELFF. The CDR3 DNA is TGTGCCAGCAGCTTGGTTGGGACAGGGGCGGAGGACGGGGAGCTGTTTTTT.

The chain links TRBV6-5 to TRBJ2-2, with D perhaps matching TRBD1 (7 bases). The CDR3 has 13 residues. Germline CDR1 MNHEY, CDR2 SVGAGI. V was cut by 8 bases and J by 7 bases, with 14 bases left in between. CDR3 protein: CASPDREVGELFF. In nucleotides, the CDR3 is TGTGCCAGCCCCGACAGGGAGGTCGGGGAGCTGTTTTTT.

The V call is TRBV7-7, the J call TRBJ1-5; possibly TRBD1 for D (6 bases). The CDR3 extends over 15 amino acids. CDR1 and CDR2 from the germline V gene are SSHAT and FNYEAQ (reference sequence). The CDR3 is CASDWDKIFNQPQHF. The CDR3 DNA reads as TGTGCTAGCGATTGGGACAAGATATTCAATCAGCCCCAGCATTTT.